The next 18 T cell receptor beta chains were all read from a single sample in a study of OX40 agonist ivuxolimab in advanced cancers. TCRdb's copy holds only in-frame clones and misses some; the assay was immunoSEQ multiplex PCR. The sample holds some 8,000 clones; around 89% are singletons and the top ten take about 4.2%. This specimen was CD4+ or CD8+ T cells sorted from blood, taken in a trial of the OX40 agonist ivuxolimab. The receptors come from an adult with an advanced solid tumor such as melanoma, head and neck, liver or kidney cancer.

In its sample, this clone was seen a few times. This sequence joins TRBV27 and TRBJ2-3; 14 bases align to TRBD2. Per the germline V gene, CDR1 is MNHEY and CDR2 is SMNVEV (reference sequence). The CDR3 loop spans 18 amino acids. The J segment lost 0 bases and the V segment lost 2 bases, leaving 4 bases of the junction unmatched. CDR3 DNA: TGTGCCAGCAGTTTAAGGGGACTAGCGGGAGTTAGCACAGATACGCAGTATTTT. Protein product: CASSLRGLAGVSTDTQYF.

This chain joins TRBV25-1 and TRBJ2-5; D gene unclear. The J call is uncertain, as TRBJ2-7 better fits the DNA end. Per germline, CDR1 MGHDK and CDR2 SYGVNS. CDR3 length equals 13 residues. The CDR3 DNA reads TGTGCCAGCAGTGAATTTGGTAGGAACGAGCAGTACTTC. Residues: CASSEFGRNEQYF.

CDR3 sequence reads: CASSQVKVEEQFF. The CDR3 nucleotides are TGTGCCAGCAGCCAAGTTAAAGTAGAGGAGCAGTTCTTC. The chain is built from TRBV4-2 and TRBJ2-1, with no clear D. This CDR3 spans 13 amino acids. Germline CDR1 and CDR2: LGHNA and YNFKEQ. Trimming stripped 1 base from V and 10 bases from J, with 11 bases between.

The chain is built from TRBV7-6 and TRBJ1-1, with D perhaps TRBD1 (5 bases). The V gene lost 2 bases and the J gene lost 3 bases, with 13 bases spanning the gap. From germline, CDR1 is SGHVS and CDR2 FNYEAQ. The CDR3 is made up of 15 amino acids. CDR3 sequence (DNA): TGTGCCAGCAGCTTACGGCAGGGAGGGGACACTGAAGCTTTCTTT. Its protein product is CASSLRQGGDTEAFF.

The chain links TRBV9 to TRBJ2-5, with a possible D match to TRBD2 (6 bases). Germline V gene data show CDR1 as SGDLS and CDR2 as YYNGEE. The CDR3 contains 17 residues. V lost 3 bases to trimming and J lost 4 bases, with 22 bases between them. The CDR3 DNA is TGTGCCAGCAGCGCAGGTCGAATTTCGGGAGTGGGAGAGACCCAGTACTTC. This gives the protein CASSAGRISGVGETQYF.

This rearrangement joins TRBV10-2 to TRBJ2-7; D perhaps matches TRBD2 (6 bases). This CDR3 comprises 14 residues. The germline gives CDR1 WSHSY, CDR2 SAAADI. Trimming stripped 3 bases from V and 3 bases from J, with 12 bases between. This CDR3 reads CASSDSGGYYEQYF. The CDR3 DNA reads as TGCGCCAGCAGTGATAGCGGAGGGTACTACGAGCAGTACTTC.

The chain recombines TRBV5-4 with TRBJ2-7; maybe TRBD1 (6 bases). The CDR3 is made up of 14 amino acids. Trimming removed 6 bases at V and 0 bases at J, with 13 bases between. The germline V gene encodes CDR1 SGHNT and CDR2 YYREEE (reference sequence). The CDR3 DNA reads TGTGCCAGCAACCTACAGGGTAGCTCCTACGAGCAGTACTTC. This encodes CASNLQGSSYEQYF.

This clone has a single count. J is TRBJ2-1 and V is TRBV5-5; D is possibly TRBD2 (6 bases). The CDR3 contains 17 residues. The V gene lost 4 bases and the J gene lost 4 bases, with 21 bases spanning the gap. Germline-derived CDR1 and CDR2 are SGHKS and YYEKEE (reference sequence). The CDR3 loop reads CASSPRTNSLIYNEQFF. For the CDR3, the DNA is TGTGCCAGCAGCCCGCGGACTAACTCCCTCATTTACAATGAGCAGTTCTTC.

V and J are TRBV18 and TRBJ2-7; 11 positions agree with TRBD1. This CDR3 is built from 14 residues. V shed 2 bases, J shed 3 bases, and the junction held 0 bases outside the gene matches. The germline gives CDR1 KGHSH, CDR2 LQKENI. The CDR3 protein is CASSPGTGGYEQYV. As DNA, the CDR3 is TGTGCCAGCTCACCAGGGACAGGGGGCTACGAGCAGTACGTC.

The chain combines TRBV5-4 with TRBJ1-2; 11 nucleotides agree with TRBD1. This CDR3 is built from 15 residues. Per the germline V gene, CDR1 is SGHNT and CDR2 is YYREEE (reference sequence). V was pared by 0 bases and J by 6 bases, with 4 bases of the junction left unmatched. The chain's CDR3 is CASSLAGQGADGYTF. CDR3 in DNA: TGTGCCAGCAGCTTGGCCGGACAGGGGGCGGATGGCTACACCTTC.

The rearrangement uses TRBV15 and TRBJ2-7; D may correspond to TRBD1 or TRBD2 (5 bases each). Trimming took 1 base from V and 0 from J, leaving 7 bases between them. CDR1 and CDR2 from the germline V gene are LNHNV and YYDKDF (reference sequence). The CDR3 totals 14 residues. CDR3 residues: CATSRGDASYEQYF. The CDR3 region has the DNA TGTGCCACCAGCAGAGGGGACGCCTCCTACGAGCAGTACTTC.

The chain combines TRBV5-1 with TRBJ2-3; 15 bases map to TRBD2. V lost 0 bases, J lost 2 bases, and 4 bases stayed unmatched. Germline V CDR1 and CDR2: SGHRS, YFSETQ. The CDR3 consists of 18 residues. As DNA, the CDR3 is TGCGCCAGCAGCTTGGGGACTAGCGGGAGGGCCCCCACAGATACGCAGTATTTT. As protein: CASSLGTSGRAPTDTQYF.

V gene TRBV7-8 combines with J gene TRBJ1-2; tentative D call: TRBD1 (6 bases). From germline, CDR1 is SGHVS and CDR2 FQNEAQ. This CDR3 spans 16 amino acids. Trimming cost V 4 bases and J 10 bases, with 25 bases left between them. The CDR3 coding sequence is TGTGCCAGCAGCTCGTGGCGACGACAGGTAAGAGTTGACTACACCTTC. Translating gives CASSSWRRQVRVDYTF.

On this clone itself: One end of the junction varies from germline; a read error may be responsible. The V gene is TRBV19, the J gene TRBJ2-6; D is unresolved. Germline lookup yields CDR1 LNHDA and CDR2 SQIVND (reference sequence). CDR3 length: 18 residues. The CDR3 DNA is TGTGCCAGTAGTTTCCTAACGAAAATCACAAAGTCGGGCCAACGTCCTGACTTC. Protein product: CASSFLTKITKSGQRPDF. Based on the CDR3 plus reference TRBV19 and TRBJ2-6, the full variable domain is DGGITQSPKYLFRKEGQNVTLSCEQNLNHDAMYWYRQDPGQGLRLIYYSQIVNDFQKGDIAEGYSVSREKKESFPLTVTSAQKNPTAFYLCASSFLTKITKSGQRPDFGAGSRLTVL.

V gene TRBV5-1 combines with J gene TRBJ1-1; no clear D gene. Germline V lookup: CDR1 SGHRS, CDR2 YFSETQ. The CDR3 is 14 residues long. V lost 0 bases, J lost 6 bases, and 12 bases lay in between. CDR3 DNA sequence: TGCGCCAGCAGCTTGGAGGCGGGAGTAGCTGAAGCTTTCTTT. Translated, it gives CASSLEAGVAEAFF.

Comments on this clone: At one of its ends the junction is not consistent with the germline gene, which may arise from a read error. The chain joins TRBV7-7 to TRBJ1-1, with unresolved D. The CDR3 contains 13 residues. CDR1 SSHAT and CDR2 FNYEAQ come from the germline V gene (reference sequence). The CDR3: CASSQEPDTEAFF. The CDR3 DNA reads TGTGCTAGCAGCCAAGAACCGGACACTGAAGCTTTCTTT.

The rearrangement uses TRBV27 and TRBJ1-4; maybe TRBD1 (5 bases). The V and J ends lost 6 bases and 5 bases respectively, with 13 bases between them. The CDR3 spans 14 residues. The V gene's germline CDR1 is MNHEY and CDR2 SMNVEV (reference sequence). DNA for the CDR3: TGTGCCAGCAGCCACTGGGGCTTGAATGAAAAACTGTTTTTT. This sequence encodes CASSHWGLNEKLFF.

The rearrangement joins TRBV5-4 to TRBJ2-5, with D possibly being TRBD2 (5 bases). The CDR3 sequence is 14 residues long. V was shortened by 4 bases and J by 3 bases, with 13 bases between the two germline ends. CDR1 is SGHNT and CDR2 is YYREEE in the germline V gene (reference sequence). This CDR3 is CASSAPNGEETQYF. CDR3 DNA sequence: TGTGCCAGCAGCGCCCCGAACGGGGAAGAGACCCAGTACTTC.